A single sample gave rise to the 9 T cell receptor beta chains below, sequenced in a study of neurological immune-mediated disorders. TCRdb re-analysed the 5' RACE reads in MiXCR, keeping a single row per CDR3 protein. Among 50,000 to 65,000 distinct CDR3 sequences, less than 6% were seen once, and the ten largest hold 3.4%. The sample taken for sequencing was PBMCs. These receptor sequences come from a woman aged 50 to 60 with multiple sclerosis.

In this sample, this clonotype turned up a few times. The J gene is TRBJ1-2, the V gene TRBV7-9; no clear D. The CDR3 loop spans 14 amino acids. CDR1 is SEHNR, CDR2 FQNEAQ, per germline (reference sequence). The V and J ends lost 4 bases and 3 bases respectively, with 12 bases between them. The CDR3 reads CASSSRERDYGYTF. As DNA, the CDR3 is TGTGCCAGCAGCTCCCGTGAAAGGGACTATGGCTACACCTTC.

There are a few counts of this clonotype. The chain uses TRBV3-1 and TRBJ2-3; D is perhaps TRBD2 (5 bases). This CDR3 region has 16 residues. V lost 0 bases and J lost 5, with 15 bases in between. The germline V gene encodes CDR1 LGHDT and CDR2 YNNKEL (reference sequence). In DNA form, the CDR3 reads TGTGCCAGCAGCCAAGAAAGGGTCCTAGGGAGAGATACGCAGTATTTT. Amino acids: CASSQERVLGRDTQYF.

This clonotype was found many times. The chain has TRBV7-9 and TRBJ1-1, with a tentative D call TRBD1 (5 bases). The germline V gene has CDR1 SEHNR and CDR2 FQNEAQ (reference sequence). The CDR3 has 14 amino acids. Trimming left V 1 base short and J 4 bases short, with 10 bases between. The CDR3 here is CASSLEGRGTEAFF. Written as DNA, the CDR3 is TGTGCCAGCAGCTTAGAGGGGCGCGGCACTGAAGCTTTCTTT.

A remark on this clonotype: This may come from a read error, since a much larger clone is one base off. CDR3 sequence reads: CASRGGTEAFF. The CDR3 DNA reads TGTGCCAGCAGAGGGGGGACTGAAGCTTTCTTT. The genes are TRBV4-2 and TRBJ1-1; TRBD1 is a possible D gene (6 bases). The CDR3 consists of 11 residues. Germline V CDR1 and CDR2: LGHNA, YNFKEQ. V gave up 6 bases and J gave up 5 bases, with 7 bases separating them.

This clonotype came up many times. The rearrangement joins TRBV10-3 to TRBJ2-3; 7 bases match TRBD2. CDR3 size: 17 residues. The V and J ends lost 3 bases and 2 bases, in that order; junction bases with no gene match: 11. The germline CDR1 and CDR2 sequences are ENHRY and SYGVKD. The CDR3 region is CAISDNSFAGVTDTQYF. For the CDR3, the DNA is TGTGCCATCAGTGATAACTCATTTGCGGGGGTCACAGATACGCAGTATTTT.

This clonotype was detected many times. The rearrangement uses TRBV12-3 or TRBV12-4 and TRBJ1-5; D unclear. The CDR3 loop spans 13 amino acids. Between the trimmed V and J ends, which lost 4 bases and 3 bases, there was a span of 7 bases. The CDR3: CASSSGHNQPQHF. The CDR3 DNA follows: TGTGCCAGCAGTTCCGGGCACAATCAGCCCCAGCATTTT.

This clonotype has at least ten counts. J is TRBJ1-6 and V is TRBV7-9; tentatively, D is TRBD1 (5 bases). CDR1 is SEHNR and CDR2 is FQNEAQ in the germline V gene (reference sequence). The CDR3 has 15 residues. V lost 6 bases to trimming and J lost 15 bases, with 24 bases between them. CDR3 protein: CASSTPGRNSGFLHF. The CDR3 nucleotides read TGTGCCAGCAGTACCCCGGGACGGAATTCCGGATTCCTCCACTTT.

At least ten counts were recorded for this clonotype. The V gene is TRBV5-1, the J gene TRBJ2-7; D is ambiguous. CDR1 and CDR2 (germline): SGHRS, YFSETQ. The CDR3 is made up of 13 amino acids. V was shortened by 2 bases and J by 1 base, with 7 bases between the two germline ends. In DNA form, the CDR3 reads TGCGCCAGCAGCTTAGCGTATTCCTACGAGCAGTACTTC. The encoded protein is CASSLAYSYEQYF.

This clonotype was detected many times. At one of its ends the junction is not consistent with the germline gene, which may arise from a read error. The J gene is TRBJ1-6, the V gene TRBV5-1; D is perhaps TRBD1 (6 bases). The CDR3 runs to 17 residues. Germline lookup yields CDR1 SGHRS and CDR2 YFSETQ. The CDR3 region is CASSWDTRSSYNSPLNF. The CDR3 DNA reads TGCGCCAGCAGCTGGGACACTCGGAGCTCCTATAATTCACCCCTCAACTTT. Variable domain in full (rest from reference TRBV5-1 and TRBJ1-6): KAGVTQTPRYLIKTRGQQVTLSCSPISGHRSVSWYQQTPGQGLQFLFEYFSETQRNKGNFPGRFSGRQFSNSRSEMNVSTLELGDSALYLCASSWDTRSSYNSPLNFGNGTRLTVT.